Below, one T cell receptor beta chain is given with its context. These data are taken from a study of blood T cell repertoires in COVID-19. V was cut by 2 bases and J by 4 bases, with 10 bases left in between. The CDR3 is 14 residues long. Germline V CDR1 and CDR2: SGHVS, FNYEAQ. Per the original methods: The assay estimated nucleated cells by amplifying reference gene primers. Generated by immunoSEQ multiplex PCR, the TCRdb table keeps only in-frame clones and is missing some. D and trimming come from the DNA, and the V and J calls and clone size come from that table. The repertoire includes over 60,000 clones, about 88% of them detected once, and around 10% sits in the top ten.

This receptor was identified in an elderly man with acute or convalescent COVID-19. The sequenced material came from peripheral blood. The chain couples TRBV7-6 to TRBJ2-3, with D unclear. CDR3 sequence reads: CASSLSLVPDTQYF. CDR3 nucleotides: TGTGCCAGCAGCTTATCCTTAGTCCCAGATACGCAGTATTTT.